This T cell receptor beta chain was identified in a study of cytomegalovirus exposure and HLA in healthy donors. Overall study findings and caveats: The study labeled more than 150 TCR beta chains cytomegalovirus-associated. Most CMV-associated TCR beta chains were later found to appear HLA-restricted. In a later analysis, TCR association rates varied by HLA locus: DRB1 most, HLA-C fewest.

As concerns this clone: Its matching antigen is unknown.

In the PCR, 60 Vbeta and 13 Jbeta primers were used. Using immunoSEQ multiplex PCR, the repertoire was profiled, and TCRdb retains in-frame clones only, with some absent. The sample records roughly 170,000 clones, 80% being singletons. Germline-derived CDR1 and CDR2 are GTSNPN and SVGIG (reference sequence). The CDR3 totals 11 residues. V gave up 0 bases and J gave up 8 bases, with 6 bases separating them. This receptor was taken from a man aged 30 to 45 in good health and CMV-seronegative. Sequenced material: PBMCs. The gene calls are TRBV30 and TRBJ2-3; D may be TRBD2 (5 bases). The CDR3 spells CAWSVGGTQYF. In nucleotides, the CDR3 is TGTGCCTGGAGTGTCGGAGGTACGCAGTATTTT. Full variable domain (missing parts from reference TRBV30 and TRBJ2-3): SQTIHQWPATLVQPVGSPLSLECTVEGTSNPNLYWYRQAAGRGLQLLFYSVGIGQISSEVPQNLSASRPQDRQFILSSKKLLLSDSGFYLCAWSVGGTQYFGPGTRLTVL.